The 21 T cell receptor beta chains given below trace back to one sample, sequenced in a study of blood T cell repertoires in COVID-19. Repertoires were generated with immunoSEQ multiplex PCR, while TCRdb's copy carries only in-frame clones and drops some. The sample holds over 30,000 clones, 81% seen once. Sequenced input: peripheral blood. The receptors originated from an elderly man with active or convalescent COVID-19.

The V and J genes are TRBV9 and TRBJ1-2; TRBD1 aligns across 7 bases. With 5 bases clipped from V and 0 bases from J, the junction kept 13 bases outside the gene matches. The CDR3 extends over 17 amino acids. The germline gives CDR1 SGDLS, CDR2 YYNGEE. The CDR3 DNA reads TGTGCCAGCAGTCTTAACAGGGGTCCCCAAGCTAACTATGGCTACACCTTC. Its translation is CASSLNRGPQANYGYTF. Variable domain in full (rest from reference TRBV9 and TRBJ1-2): DSGVTQTPKHLITATGQRVTLRCSPRSGDLSVYWYQQSLDQGLQFLIQYYNGEERAKGNILERFSAQQFPDLHSELNLSSLELGDSALYFCASSLNRGPQANYGYTFGSGTRLTVV.

The genes are TRBV27 and TRBJ2-1; 12 bases match TRBD2. Per germline, CDR1 MNHEY and CDR2 SMNVEV (reference sequence). The CDR3 is made up of 16 amino acids. V lost 6 bases to trimming and J lost 7 bases; unmatched junction nucleotides: 10. The CDR3 bases are TGTGCCAGCAGGCCCCCGACTAGCGGGAGAGGTAATGAGCAGTTCTTC. Translation gives CASRPPTSGRGNEQFF.

The genes are TRBV18 and TRBJ1-1; 9 nucleotides line up with TRBD1. Trimming at V came to 2 bases and at J to 6 bases, leaving 10 bases not matched to a gene. There are 16 residues in the CDR3. Germline values: CDR1 KGHSH, CDR2 LQKENI. Written as DNA, the CDR3 is TGTGCCAGCTCACCAGCCCCTCCGACAGGGGGGTCTGAAGCTTTCTTT. It yields the protein CASSPAPPTGGSEAFF.

V is TRBV19 and J is TRBJ2-5; TRBD1 might be the D (5 bases). The CDR3 loop spans 15 amino acids. From germline, CDR1 is LNHDA and CDR2 SQIVND (reference sequence). V gave up 1 base and J gave up 5 bases, with 14 bases separating them. This CDR3 reads CASSIGQTALETQYF. The CDR3 DNA follows: TGTGCCAGTAGTATAGGACAGACCGCGTTGGAGACCCAGTACTTC. The full variable domain, rest sourced from reference TRBV19 and TRBJ2-5, is DGGITQSPKYLFRKEGQNVTLSCEQNLNHDAMYWYRQDPGQGLRLIYYSQIVNDFQKGDIAEGYSVSREKKESFPLTVTSAQKNPTAFYLCASSIGQTALETQYFGPGTRLLVL.

The genes are TRBV5-1 and TRBJ2-7, with D maybe TRBD2 (5 bases). The V end was cut by 0 bases, the J end by 3 bases, with 10 bases between. The germline V gene encodes CDR1 SGHRS and CDR2 YFSETQ. The CDR3 runs 14 residues. For the CDR3, the DNA is TGCGCCAGCAGCTTGGGTTTTGAGGGCTACGAGCAGTACTTC. This encodes CASSLGFEGYEQYF.

CDR3 coding DNA: TGTGCCAGCAGAGAAAGAAGGGACAGTAGACGGACCGAGCAGTACTTC. Translated: CASRERRDSRRTEQYF. This sequence joins TRBV2 and TRBJ2-7, with 7 bases fitting TRBD1. The CDR3 sequence is 16 residues long. V lost 6 bases, J lost 6 bases, and 17 bases stayed unmatched. CDR1 is SNHLY and CDR2 is FYNNEI in the germline V gene.

The sample holds one count of this clone. The chain joins TRBV15 to TRBJ2-7; weak D call: TRBD2 (5 bases). Trimming took 3 bases from V and 3 from J, leaving 9 bases between them. The CDR3 is made up of 13 amino acids. Germline loops: CDR1 LNHNV, CDR2 YYDKDF (reference sequence). CDR3 amino acids: CATSRTGNYEQYF. For the CDR3, the DNA is TGTGCCACCAGCAGGACGGGGAACTACGAGCAGTACTTC.

The rearrangement links TRBV18 to TRBJ2-7, with 8 bases that match TRBD2. The length of the CDR3 is 15 residues. Trimming at V came to 5 bases and at J to 0 bases, leaving 6 bases not matched to a gene. Germline CDR1 and CDR2: KGHSH and LQKENI. CDR3 bases: TGTGCCAGCTCATTTAGCGGGATAAGCTCCTACGAGCAGTACTTC. Protein: CASSFSGISSYEQYF.

The chain recombines TRBV7-2 with TRBJ2-4; TRBD1 is a possible D gene (5 bases). Germline CDR1 reads SGHTA; CDR2 reads FQGNSA. Trimming removed 5 bases from V and 0 bases from J, with 8 bases in between. CDR3 length: 14 amino acids. The CDR3 DNA follows: TGTGCCAGCAGCGGACAACTAGCCAAAAACATTCAGTACTTC. Its translation: CASSGQLAKNIQYF.

This sequence joins TRBV7-2 and TRBJ1-1; D is unresolved. The germline V and J ends were trimmed by 1 base and 8 bases, with 11 bases remaining between them. Germline values: CDR1 SGHTA, CDR2 FQGNSA. The CDR3 is 13 amino acids. The CDR3 sequence is CASSLDRGAEAFF. The CDR3 nucleotides are TGTGCCAGCAGCTTAGATCGGGGTGCCGAAGCTTTCTTT.

The CDR3 nucleotides read TGTGCCAGCAGTGAAGAAGGAGTTGACCAGTGGCCCCAGCATTTT. Translating gives CASSEEGVDQWPQHF. V and J are TRBV6-1 and TRBJ1-5; no definite D call. This CDR3 has 15 amino acids. V dropped 1 base and J dropped 9 bases, with 16 bases sitting between them. The germline gives CDR1 MNHNS, CDR2 SASEGT.

J is TRBJ2-5 and V is TRBV18, with 10 bases aligning to TRBD2. V shed 3 bases and J 4 bases; nucleotides not matched to a gene: 8. Per germline, CDR1 KGHSH and CDR2 LQKENI. The length of the CDR3 is 16 residues. This CDR3 is CASSPVRAGGRETQYF. The CDR3, as DNA: TGTGCCAGCTCACCGGTCAGAGCGGGAGGGCGAGAGACCCAGTACTTC.

The J gene is TRBJ2-3, the V gene TRBV30, with D possibly matching TRBD2 (7 bases). The V end lost 4 bases, the J end lost 7 bases, and 24 bases lay between the germline ends. Germline loops: CDR1 GTSNPN, CDR2 SVGIG (reference sequence). The length of the CDR3 is 16 residues. The DNA for the CDR3 is TGTGCCTGGATTGGGGCGGCGGGGGCGGCACATAATACGCAGTATTTT. This encodes CAWIGAAGAAHNTQYF. The variable domain in full, with the rest retrieved from reference TRBV30 and TRBJ2-3, is SQTIHQWPATLVQPVGSPLSLECTVEGTSNPNLYWYRQAAGRGLQLLFYSVGIGQISSEVPQNLSASRPQDRQFILSSKKLLLSDSGFYLCAWIGAAGAAHNTQYFGPGTRLTVL.

The chain uses TRBV21-1 and TRBJ2-7; TRBD1, the D gene given by the table, was not confirmed from the DNA. TRBV21-1 is flagged as a pseudogene. The CDR3 loop spans 10 amino acids. For the CDR3, the DNA is TGTGCCAGGGGAATACAGGGACAGTACTTC. Amino acid sequence: CARGIQGQYF.

The chain links TRBV7-2 to TRBJ2-4, with D maybe TRBD1 (5 bases). Germline V gives CDR1 SGHTA, CDR2 FQGNSA. The CDR3 extends over 14 amino acids. V gave up 5 bases and J gave up 7 bases, with 15 bases separating them. The CDR3 spells CASSVTQGRNIQYF. The DNA for the CDR3 is TGTGCCAGCAGCGTAACCCAGGGCAGGAACATTCAGTACTTC.

This clone appeared once. The J gene is TRBJ1-4, the V gene TRBV6-6; 8 bases fit TRBD1. This CDR3 spans 13 amino acids. V lost 8 bases to trimming and J lost 7 bases; unmatched junction nucleotides: 6. Germline V gene sequence: CDR1 MNHNY, CDR2 SVGAGI (reference sequence). Here the CDR3 DNA reads TGTGCCAGCGTAGACAGGGGAGCTGAAAAACTGTTTTTT. It specifies CASVDRGAEKLFF.

The chain employs TRBV5-4 and TRBJ1-3; D not resolved. Deletions cut 7 bases from V and 1 base from J, with 12 bases between. The CDR3 has 14 amino acids. The germline gives CDR1 SGHNT, CDR2 YYREEE (reference sequence). This CDR3 reads CASAGPGSGNTIYF. The CDR3, as DNA: TGTGCCAGCGCTGGACCGGGGTCTGGAAACACCATATATTTT.

V usage is TRBV15 and J usage is TRBJ2-1; no definite D call. V gave up 1 base and J gave up 0 bases, with 4 bases separating them. This CDR3 is built from 14 residues. Germline CDR1 LNHNV, CDR2 YYDKDF (reference sequence). The DNA of the CDR3 is TGTGCCACCAGCAGAGGGAGCTCCTACAATGAGCAGTTCTTC. Translation gives CATSRGSSYNEQFF.

This clone was counted once. The chain joins TRBV5-5 to TRBJ2-5; no clear D gene. Germline loops: CDR1 SGHKS, CDR2 YYEKEE (reference sequence). This CDR3 spans 15 amino acids. V lost 3 bases, J lost 5 bases, and 17 bases lay in between. For the CDR3, the DNA is TGTGCCAGCAGCTCACCCCGTACAGTACCGGAGACCCAGTACTTC. This gives the protein CASSSPRTVPETQYF.

The rearrangement uses TRBV7-3 and TRBJ2-7; 10 bases are a match to TRBD1. Germline loops: CDR1 SGHTA, CDR2 FQGTGA. The CDR3 runs to 13 residues. The V segment lost 6 bases and the J segment 6 bases; nucleotides outside the gene matches: 5. DNA of the CDR3: TGTGCCAGCAGTTTCGACAGGGGGCGCGAGCAGTACTTC. As protein: CASSFDRGREQYF.

The gene calls are TRBV30 and TRBJ1-1, with 7 bases matching TRBD1. CDR1 and CDR2 from the germline V gene are GTSNPN and SVGIG (reference sequence). CDR3 length: 13 residues. V trimming: 8 bases; J trimming: 0 bases; junction bases outside the gene matches: 6. CDR3 amino acids: CAAERGLNTEAFF. The DNA of the CDR3 is TGTGCCGCCGAAAGGGGGCTGAACACTGAAGCTTTCTTT.